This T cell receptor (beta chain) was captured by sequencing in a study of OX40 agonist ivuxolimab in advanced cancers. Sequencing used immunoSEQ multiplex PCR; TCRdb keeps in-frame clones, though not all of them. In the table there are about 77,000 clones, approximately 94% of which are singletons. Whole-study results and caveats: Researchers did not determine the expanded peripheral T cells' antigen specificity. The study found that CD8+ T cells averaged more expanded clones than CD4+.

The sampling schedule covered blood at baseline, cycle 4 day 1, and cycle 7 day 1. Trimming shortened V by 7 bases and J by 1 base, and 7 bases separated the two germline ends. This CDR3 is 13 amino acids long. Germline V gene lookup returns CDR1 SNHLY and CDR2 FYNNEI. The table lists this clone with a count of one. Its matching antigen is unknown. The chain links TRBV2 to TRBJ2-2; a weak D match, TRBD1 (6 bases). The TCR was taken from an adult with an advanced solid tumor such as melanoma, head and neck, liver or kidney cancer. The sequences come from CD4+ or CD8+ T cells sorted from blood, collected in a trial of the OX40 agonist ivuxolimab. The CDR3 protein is CASTGENTGELFF. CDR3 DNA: TGTGCCAGCACAGGGGAGAACACCGGGGAGCTGTTTTTT.